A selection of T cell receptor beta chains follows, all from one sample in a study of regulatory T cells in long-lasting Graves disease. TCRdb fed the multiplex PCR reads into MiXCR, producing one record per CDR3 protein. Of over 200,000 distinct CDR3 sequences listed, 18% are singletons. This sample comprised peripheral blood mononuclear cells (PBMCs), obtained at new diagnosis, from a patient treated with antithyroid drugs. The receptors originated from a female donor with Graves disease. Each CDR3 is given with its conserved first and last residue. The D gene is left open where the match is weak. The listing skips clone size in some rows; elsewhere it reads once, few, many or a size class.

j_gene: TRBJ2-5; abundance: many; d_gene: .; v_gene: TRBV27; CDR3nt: TGTGCCAGCAGTCGGGCCGGGAGACAAGAGACCCAGTACTTC; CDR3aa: CASSRAGRQETQYF
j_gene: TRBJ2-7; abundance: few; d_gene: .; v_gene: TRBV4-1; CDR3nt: TGCGCCAGCAGCCGGACAGGGAGGGACCACGAGCAGTACTTC; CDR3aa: CASSRTGRDHEQYF
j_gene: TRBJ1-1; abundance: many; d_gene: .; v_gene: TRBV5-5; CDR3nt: TGTGCCAGCAGCGTAGGGCGGAGCGACACTGAAGCTTTCTTT; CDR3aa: CASSVGRSDTEAFF
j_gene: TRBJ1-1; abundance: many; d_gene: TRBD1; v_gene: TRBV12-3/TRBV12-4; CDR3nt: TGTGCCAGCAGTTTCCTGGACAGGCTGAACACTGAAGCTTTCTTT; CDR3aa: CASSFLDRLNTEAFF
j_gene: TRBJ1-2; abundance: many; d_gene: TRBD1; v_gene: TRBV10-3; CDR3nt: TGTGCCATCCAGGACAGGGAGGAAGGCTACACCTTC; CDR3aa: CAIQDREEGYTF
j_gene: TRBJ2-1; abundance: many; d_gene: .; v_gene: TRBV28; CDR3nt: TGTGCCAGCAGTTTAGTAGGGTTTGAGCAGTTCTTC; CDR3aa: CASSLVGFEQFF
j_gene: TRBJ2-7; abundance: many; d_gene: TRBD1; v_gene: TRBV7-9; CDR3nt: TGTGCCAGCACCGACAGGGGGAGCTCCTACGAGCAGTACTTC; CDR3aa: CASTDRGSSYEQYF
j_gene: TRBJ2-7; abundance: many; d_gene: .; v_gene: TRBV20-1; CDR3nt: TGCAGTGCTAGAGTAGGGGGGGGGAGGGCCGTGAACGAGCAGTACTTC; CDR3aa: CSARVGGGRAVNEQYF
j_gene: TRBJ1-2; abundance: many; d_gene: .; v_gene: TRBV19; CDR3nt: TGTGCCAGTAGTACGCAGGGAGCGGGCTACACCTTC; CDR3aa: CASSTQGAGYTF
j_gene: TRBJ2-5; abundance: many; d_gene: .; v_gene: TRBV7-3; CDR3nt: TGTGCCAGCAGCTTAATTGGCCAAGAGACCCAGTACTTC; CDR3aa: CASSLIGQETQYF
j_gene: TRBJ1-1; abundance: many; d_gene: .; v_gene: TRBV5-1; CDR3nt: TGCGCCAGCAGCTTGGCGGTTCTGACCCACACTGAAGCTTTCTTT; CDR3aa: CASSLAVLTHTEAFF
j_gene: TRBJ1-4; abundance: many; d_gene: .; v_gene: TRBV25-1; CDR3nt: TGTGCCAGCAGTCACAGTAATGATGAAAAACTGTTTTTT; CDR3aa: CASSHSNDEKLFF
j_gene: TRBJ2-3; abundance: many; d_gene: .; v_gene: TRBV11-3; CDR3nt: TGTGCCAGCAGCCCCGGGAGTTCGAGCACAGATACGCAGTATTTT; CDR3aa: CASSPGSSSTDTQYF
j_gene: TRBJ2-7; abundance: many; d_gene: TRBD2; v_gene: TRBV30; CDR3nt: TGTGCCTGGAGACTAGCGGGAGGCTACGAGCAGTACTTC; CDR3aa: CAWRLAGGYEQYF
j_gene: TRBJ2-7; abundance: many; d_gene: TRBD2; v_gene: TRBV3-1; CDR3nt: TGTGCCAGCAGCCGTCGGCGGCCTAGCGGGAGTTTCTACGAGCAGTACTTC; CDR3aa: CASSRRRPSGSFYEQYF
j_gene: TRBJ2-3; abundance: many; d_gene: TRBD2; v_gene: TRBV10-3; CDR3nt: TGTGCCACCGGAGAGCGGGAGGGCCTGGAAGATACGCAGTATTTT; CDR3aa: CATGEREGLEDTQYF
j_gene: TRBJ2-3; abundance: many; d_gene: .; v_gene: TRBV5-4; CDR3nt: TGTGCCAGCAGCTCCCGAATGGGCCCAGATACGCAGTATTTT; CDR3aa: CASSSRMGPDTQYF
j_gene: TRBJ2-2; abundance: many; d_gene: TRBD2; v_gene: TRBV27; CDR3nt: TGTGCCAGCAGTCCTAGCGGGAGAGGCACCGGGGAGCTGTTTTTT; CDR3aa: CASSPSGRGTGELFF
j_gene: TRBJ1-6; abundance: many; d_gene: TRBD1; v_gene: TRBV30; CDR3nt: TGTGCCTGTACAGGGGGAAATTCACCCCTCCACTTT; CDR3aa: CACTGGNSPLHF
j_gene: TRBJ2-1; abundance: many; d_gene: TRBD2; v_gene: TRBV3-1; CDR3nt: TGTGCCAGCAGCCCAACACCCAGTATAGCGGGAGGCAACAATGAGCAGTTCTTC; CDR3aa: CASSPTPSIAGGNNEQFF
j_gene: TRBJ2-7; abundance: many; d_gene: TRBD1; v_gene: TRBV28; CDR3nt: TGTGCCAGCAGTTTTGCCACCGGGACAGGGCCCGACGAGCAGTACTTC; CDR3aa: CASSFATGTGPDEQYF
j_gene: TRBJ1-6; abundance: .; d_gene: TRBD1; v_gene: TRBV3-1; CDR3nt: TGTGCCAGCAGCCAACGGACAGGGGGGAATAATTCACCCCTCCACTTT; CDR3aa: CASSQRTGGNNSPLHF
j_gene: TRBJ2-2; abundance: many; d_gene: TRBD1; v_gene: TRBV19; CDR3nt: TGTGCCAGTAGTAGAGGCCTGACAGGGCGGACCGGGGAGCTGTTTTTT; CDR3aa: CASSRGLTGRTGELFF
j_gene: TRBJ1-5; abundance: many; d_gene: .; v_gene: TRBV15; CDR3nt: TGTGCCACCAGCAGAGAAGTTTTTAGCAATCAGCCCCAGCATTTT; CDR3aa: CATSREVFSNQPQHF
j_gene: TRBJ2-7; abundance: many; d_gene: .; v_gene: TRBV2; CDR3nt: TGTGCCAGCTCCGATAACTACGAGCAGTACTTC; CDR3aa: CASSDNYEQYF
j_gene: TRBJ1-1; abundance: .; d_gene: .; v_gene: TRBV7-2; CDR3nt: TGTGCCAGCAGCTTAGGACAGGTCCTGCTAATGAACACTGAAGCTTTCTTT; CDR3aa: CASSLGQVLLMNTEAFF
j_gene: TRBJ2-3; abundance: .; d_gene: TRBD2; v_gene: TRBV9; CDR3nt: TGTGCCAGCAGCGTAGAGGGGACTAGCTTCTCTAGCACAGATACGCAGTATTTT; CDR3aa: CASSVEGTSFSSTDTQYF
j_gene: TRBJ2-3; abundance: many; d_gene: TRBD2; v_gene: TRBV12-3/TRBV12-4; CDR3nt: TGTGCCAGCAGGTGGCTAGCGGGAGTGCGGGGAGATACGCAGTATTTT; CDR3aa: CASRWLAGVRGDTQYF
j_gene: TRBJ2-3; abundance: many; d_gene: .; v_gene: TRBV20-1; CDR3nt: TGCAGTGCTAGAAATCTCCGAACGAGCACAGATACGCAGTATTTT; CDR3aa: CSARNLRTSTDTQYF
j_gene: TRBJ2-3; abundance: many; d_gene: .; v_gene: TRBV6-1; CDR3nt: TGTGCCAGCAGGGAACAGGGGCCGCGGGACACAGATACGCAGTATTTT; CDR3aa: CASREQGPRDTDTQYF
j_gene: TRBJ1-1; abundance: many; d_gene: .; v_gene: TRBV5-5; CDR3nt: TGTGCCAGCAGCTTGGGGCGGGCAGGGGCTGAAGCTTTCTTT; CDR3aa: CASSLGRAGAEAFF
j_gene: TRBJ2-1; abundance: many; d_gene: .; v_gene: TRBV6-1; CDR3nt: TGTGCCAGCAGCACCCTAACTAGCTACAGCTACAATGAGCAGTTCTTC; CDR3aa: CASSTLTSYSYNEQFF
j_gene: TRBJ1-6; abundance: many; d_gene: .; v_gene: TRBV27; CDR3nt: TGTGCCAGCAGTTCCCTCTATAATTCACCCCTCCACTTT; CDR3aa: CASSSLYNSPLHF
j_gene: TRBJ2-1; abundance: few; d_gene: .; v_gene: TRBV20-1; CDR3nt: TGCAGTGCGAAGGCGGGAAACAATGAGCAGTTCTTC; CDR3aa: CSAKAGNNEQFF
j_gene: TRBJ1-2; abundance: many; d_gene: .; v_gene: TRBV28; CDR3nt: TGTGCCAGCAAAAGGGATCCCTTCGCTTATGGCTACACCTTC; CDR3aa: CASKRDPFAYGYTF
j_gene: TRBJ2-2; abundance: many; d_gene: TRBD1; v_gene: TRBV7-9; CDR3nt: TGTGCCAGCAGCCTCAAGGGGGCGAGCACCGGGGAGCTGTTTTTT; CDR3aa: CASSLKGASTGELFF
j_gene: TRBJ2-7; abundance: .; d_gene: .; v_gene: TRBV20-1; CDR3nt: TGCAGTGCTAGGGTACAGGGACCCTACGAGCAGTACTTC; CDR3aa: CSARVQGPYEQYF
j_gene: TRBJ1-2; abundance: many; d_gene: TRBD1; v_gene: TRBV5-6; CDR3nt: TGTGCCAGCAGCTTTACTCCGACAGGGTCTATTAACTATGGCTACACCTTC; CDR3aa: CASSFTPTGSINYGYTF
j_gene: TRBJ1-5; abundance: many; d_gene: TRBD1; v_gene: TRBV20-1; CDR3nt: TGCAGTGCTAGCTCAGGAGGGACAGGGGCAAATTTAGGGCCCCAGCATTTT; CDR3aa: CSASSGGTGANLGPQHF
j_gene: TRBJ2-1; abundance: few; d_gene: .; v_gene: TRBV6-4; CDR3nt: TGTGCCAGCAGTGTTCAGCTAGACCCCACCTACAATGAGCAGTTCTTC; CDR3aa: CASSVQLDPTYNEQFF
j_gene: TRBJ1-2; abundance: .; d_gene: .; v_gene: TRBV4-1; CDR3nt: TGCGCCAGCAGCCAAGATGGAGGGATCTATGGCTACACCTTC; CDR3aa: CASSQDGGIYGYTF
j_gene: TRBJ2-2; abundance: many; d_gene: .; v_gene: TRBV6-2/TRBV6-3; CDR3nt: TGTGCCAGCAGTCGGACTTTTTCCGGGGAGCTGTTTTTT; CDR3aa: CASSRTFSGELFF
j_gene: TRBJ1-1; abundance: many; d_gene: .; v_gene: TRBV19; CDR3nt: TGTGCCAGTAGTATGTCAGGGAGTACTGAAGCTTTCTTT; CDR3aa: CASSMSGSTEAFF
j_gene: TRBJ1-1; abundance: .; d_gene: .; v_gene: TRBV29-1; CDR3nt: TGCAGCGTTGCGGGGAGTCCCATGACTGAAGCTTTCTTT; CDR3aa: CSVAGSPMTEAFF
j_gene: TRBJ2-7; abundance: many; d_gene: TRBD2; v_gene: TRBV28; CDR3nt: TGTGCCAGCAAAAAGAGACTAGCGGGTTACGAGCAGTACTTC; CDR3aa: CASKKRLAGYEQYF
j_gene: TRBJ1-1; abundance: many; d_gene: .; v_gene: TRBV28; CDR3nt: TGTGCCAGCAGTTTAGGGATTAACACTGAAGCTTTCTTT; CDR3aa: CASSLGINTEAFF
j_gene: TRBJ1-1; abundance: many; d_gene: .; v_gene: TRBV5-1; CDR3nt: TGCGCCAGCAGCTTGGGTTCAGGACTGAACACTGAAGCTTTCTTT; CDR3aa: CASSLGSGLNTEAFF
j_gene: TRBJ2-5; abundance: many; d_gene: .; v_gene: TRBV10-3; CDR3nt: TGTGCCATCAGTGGCCGGGTCGAAGAGACCCAGTACTTC; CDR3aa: CAISGRVEETQYF
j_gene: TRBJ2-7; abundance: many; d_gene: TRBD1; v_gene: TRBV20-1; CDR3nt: TGCAGTGCTAGAGATCGGGACAGGACAAACTACGAGCAGTACTTC; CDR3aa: CSARDRDRTNYEQYF